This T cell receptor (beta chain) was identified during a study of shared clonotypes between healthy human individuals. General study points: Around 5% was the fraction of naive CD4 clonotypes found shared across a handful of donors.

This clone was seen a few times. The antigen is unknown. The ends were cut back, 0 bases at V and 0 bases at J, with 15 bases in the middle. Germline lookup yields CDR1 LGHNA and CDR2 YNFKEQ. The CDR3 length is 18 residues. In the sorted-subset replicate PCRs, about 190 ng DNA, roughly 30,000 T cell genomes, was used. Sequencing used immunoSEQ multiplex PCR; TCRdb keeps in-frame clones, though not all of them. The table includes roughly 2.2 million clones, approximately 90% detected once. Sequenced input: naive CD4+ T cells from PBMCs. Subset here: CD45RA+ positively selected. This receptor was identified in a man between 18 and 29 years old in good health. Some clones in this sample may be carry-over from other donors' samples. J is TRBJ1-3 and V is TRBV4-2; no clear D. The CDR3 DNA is TGTGCCAGCAGCCAAGATCATCAATCCCAGAGCTCTGGAAACACCATATATTTT. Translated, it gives CASSQDHQSQSSGNTIYF.